This TCR beta chain was obtained from a study of neurological immune-mediated disorders. Study-wide results and caveats: Multiple sclerosis patients had less TCR clonal expansion than even healthy controls, unlike HTLV-1-associated myelopathy.

Many counts were recorded for this clonotype. Antigen unknown. This CDR3 is 16 amino acids long. The ends were cut back, 0 bases at V and 0 bases at J, with 10 bases in the middle. Germline CDR1 and CDR2: SGHRS and YFSETQ. 5'RACE employing 10-nucleotide random UMIs yielded the cDNA. TCRdb itself ran the 5' RACE reads through MiXCR, one entry per CDR3 protein. The sample yields more than 95,000 distinct CDR3 sequences, roughly a tenth seen once. Time point meaning: longitudinal time-point 3. The chain is built from TRBV5-1 and TRBJ2-1, with D tentatively TRBD1 or TRBD2 (6 bases each). The source is a female donor with HTLV-1-associated myelopathy (HAM/TSP). Sequencing was carried out using PBMCs. This CDR3 reads CASSLEGGSSYNEQFF. CDR3 coding DNA: TGCGCCAGCAGCTTGGAGGGGGGTAGCTCCTACAATGAGCAGTTCTTC.